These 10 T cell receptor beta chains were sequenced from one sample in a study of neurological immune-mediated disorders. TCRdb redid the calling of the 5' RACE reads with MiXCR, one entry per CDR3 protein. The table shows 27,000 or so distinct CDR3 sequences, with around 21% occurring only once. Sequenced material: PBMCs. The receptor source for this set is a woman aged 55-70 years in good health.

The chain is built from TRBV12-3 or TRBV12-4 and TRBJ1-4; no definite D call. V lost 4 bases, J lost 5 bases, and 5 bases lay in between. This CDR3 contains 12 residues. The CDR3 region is CASSSENEKLFF. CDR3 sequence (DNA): TGTGCCAGCAGTTCGGAGAATGAAAAACTGTTTTTT.

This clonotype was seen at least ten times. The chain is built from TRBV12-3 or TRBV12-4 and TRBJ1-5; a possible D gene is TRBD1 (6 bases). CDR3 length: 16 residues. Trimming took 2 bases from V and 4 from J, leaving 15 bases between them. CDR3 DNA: TGTGCCAGCAGTTTACGGACAGCTTATAGTAATCAGCCCCAGCATTTT. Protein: CASSLRTAYSNQPQHF.

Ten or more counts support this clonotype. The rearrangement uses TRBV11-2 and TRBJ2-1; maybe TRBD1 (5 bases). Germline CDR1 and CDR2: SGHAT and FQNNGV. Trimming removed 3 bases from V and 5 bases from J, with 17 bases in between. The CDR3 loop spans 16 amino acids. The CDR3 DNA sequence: TGTGCCAGCAGCTTCTTAAAAGCCAGGGAACACAATGAGCAGTTCTTC. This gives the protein CASSFLKAREHNEQFF.

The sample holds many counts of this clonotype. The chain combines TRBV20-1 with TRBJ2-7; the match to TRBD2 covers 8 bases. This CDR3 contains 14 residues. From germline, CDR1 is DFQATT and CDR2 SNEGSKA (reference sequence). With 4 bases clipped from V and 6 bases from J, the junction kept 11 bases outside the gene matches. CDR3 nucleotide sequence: TGCAGTGCTACCCGTCACTCCGGGACTAGCGAGCAGTACTTC. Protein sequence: CSATRHSGTSEQYF.

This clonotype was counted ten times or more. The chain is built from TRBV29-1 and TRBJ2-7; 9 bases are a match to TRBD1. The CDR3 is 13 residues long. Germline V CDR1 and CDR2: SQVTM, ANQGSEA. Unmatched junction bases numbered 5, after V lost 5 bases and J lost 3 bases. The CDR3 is CSVNLDRGYEQYF. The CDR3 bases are TGCAGCGTTAATTTGGACAGGGGCTACGAGCAGTACTTC.

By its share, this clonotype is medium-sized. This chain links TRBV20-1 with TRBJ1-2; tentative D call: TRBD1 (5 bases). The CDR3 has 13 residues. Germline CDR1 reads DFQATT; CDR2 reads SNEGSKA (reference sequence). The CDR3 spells CSATDSPNYGYTF. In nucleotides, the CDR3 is TGCAGCGCCACCGACAGTCCTAACTATGGCTACACCTTC.

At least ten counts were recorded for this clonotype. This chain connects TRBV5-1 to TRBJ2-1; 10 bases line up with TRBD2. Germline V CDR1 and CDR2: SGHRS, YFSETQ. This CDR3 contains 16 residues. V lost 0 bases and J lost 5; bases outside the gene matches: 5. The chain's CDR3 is CASSLVPSGGNNEQFF. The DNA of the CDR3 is TGCGCCAGCAGCTTGGTCCCTAGCGGGGGCAACAATGAGCAGTTCTTC.

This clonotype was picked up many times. CDR3 sequence reads: CASSLGIGFSYEQYF. Here the CDR3 DNA reads TGTGCCAGCAGCTTAGGTATTGGATTCTCCTACGAGCAGTACTTC. This chain links TRBV7-2 with TRBJ2-7, with D uncertain. The germline CDR1 and CDR2 sequences are SGHTA and FQGNSA. This CDR3 is built from 15 residues. V was shortened by 1 base and J by 0 bases, with 10 bases between the two germline ends.

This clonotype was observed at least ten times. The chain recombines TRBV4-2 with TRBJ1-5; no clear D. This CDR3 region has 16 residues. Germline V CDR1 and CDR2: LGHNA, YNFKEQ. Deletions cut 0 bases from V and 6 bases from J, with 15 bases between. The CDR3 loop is CASSQEPGQAAQPQHF. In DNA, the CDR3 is TGTGCCAGCAGCCAAGAACCAGGCCAGGCGGCTCAGCCCCAGCATTTT.

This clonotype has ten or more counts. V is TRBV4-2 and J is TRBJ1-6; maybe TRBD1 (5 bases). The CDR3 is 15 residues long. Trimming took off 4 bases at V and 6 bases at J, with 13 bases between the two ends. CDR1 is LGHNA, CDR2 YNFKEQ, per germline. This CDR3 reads CASSPGQFLNSPLHF. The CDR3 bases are TGTGCCAGCAGCCCAGGGCAGTTCCTTAATTCACCCCTCCACTTT.